This T cell receptor beta chain was sequenced for a study of T-cell reconstitution after alpha-beta-depleted transplantation in children. Preparing the TCRbeta library involved the use of unique molecular identifiers. TCRdb reprocessed the PCR reads with MiXCR, giving one entry per CDR3 protein. The sample consists of over 70,000 distinct CDR3 sequences, approximately 8.4% of them appearing once. This clonotype was detected a few times. At one of its ends the junction is not consistent with the germline gene, which may arise from a read error. The CDR3 has 18 residues. Sequencing used PBMCs from the stem cell graft donor, obtained from the stem cell graft. The rearrangement joins TRBV12-3 or TRBV12-4 to TRBJ2-1, with D possibly TRBD1 on 6 matching bases. The TCR comes from a human donor who donated a stem cell graft to a child with congenital amegakaryocytic thrombocytopenia. CDR3 in amino acids: CARRSEARGLGVLDEQFF. CDR3 coding DNA: TGTGCCCGCAGGAGTGAGGCTAGGGGGTTAGGCGTATTAGATGAGCAGTTCTTC.